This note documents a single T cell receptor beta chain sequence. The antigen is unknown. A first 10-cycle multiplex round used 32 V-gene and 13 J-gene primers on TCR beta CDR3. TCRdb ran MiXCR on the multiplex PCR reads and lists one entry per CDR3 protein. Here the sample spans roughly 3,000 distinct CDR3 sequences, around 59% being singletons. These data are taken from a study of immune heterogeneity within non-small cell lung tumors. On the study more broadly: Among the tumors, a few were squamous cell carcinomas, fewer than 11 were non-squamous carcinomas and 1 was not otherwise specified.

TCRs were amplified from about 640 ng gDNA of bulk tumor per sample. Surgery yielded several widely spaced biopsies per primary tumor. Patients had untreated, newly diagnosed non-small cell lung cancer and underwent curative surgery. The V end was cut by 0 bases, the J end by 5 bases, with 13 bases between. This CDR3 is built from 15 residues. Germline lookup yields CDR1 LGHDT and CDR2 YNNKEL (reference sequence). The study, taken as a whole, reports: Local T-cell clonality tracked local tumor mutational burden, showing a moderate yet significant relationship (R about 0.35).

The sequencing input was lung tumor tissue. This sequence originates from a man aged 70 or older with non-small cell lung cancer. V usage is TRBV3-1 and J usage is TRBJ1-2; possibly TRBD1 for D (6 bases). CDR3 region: CASSQDGGGRYGYTF. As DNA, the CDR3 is TGTGCCAGCAGCCAAGATGGAGGGGGTCGATATGGCTACACCTTC.